What follows are 22 T cell receptor beta chains derived from one specimen sequenced in a study of technical replicates of blood from several donors. Only in-frame clones appear in the TCRdb table, and some are missing; sequencing was by immunoSEQ multiplex PCR. In the table there are around 100,000 clones, roughly 94% of which are singletons. The sample was T cells isolated from PBMCs. Receptor source: a human donor in good health.

The chain uses TRBV4-3 and TRBJ1-2; no clear D gene. The V end was cut by 3 bases, the J end by 4 bases, with 18 bases between. Germline V gene sequence: CDR1 LGHNA, CDR2 YSLEER. The CDR3 runs to 16 residues. This chain's CDR3 is CASSQRWVEPLYGYTF. The CDR3 DNA reads TGCGCCAGCAGCCAGAGGTGGGTCGAACCGCTCTATGGCTACACCTTC.

The J gene is TRBJ1-4, the V gene TRBV18; D is possibly TRBD1 (6 bases). In germline, CDR1 is KGHSH, CDR2 LQKENI. The CDR3 runs to 15 residues. V lost 1 base and J lost 8, with 14 bases in between. CDR3 amino acids: CASSPLTGMREKLFF. The CDR3 DNA reads as TGTGCCAGCTCACCACTTACAGGGATGCGCGAAAAACTGTTTTTT. Filled out from reference TRBV18 and TRBJ1-4, the complete variable domain reads NAGVMQNPRHLVRRRGQEARLRCSPMKGHSHVYWYRQLPEEGLKFMVYLQKENIIDESGMPKERFSAEFPKEGPSILRIQQVVRGDSAAYFCASSPLTGMREKLFFGSGTQLSVL.

The chain carries TRBV15 and TRBJ1-2; D is undetermined. This CDR3 is 16 amino acids long. Germline V CDR1 and CDR2: LNHNV, YYDKDF (reference sequence). The V end lost 0 bases, the J end lost 1 base, and 12 bases lay between the germline ends. CDR3 loop: CATSRDGGRGNYGYTF. The DNA of the CDR3 is TGTGCCACCAGCAGAGATGGAGGTCGGGGTAACTATGGCTACACCTTC. Using reference TRBV15 and TRBJ1-2 for the parts outside the CDR3, the full variable domain is DAMVIQNPRYQVTQFGKPVTLSCSQTLNHNVMYWYQQKSSQAPKLLFHYYDKDFNNEADTPDNFQSRRPNTSFCFLDIRSPGLGDTAMYLCATSRDGGRGNYGYTFGSGTRLTVV.

The rearrangement joins TRBV21-1 to TRBJ2-3; TRBD2, the table's D call, lacks a check against the DNA. TRBV21-1 is labeled a pseudogene. The length of the CDR3 is 20 residues. CDR3 in DNA: TGTGCCAGCAGCCGCCCGCCTTGGTACCCGGACTCCCATTACACAGATACGCAGTATTTT. Translating gives CASSRPPWYPDSHYTDTQYF.

There are a few counts of this clone. The chain has TRBV27 and TRBJ1-5; TRBD1 matches at 9 bases. This CDR3 is built from 17 residues. Per germline, CDR1 MNHEY and CDR2 SMNVEV (reference sequence). Losses at the gene ends were 1 base for V and 6 bases for J; bases not matched to a gene: 10. CDR3: CASSLFGTGKLGQPQHF. In DNA, the CDR3 is TGTGCCAGCAGTTTATTCGGGACAGGGAAGTTGGGTCAGCCCCAGCATTTT.

The CDR3 loop reads CASSPQDFYSTDTQYF. The CDR3 bases are TGCGCCAGCAGCCCCCAGGACTTTTATAGCACAGATACGCAGTATTTT. This chain connects TRBV4-1 to TRBJ2-3, with a tentative D call TRBD2 (5 bases). V lost 4 bases and J 0 bases, leaving 14 bases between the germline ends. CDR1 MGHRA and CDR2 YSYEKL come from the germline V gene. The CDR3 is 16 residues long.

The V gene is TRBV28, the J gene TRBJ2-3; 7 nucleotides line up with TRBD1. The CDR3 sequence is 19 residues long. Germline-derived CDR1 and CDR2 are MDHEN and SYDVKM. The junction had 22 bases not matched to a gene; V was cut back by 6 bases and J by 4 bases. As DNA, the CDR3 is TGTGCCAGCAGACCCCAGCGACAGGGTTTTCGGCTAGCCGCAGATACGCAGTATTTT. Encoded protein: CASRPQRQGFRLAADTQYF.

The chain couples TRBV19 to TRBJ1-1, with D uncertain. V lost 7 bases to trimming and J lost 6 bases, with 15 bases between them. In germline, CDR1 is LNHDA, CDR2 SQIVND (reference sequence). The CDR3 totals 13 residues. The CDR3 spells CASKENTDSEAFF. CDR3 nucleotides: TGTGCCAGTAAGGAGAATACCGACTCTGAAGCTTTCTTT.

The chain is built from TRBV6-6 and TRBJ1-4; perhaps TRBD1 as D (5 bases). The V gene lost 2 bases and the J gene lost 2 bases, with 9 bases spanning the gap. CDR3 size: 15 residues. Germline V gene sequence: CDR1 MNHNY, CDR2 SVGAGI (reference sequence). The CDR3: CASSYRRGTNEKLFF. DNA of the CDR3: TGTGCCAGCAGTTACAGACGGGGGACTAATGAAAAACTGTTTTTT.

This rearrangement joins TRBV5-1 to TRBJ2-7; maybe TRBD2 (6 bases). The V end lost 4 bases, the J end lost 3 bases, and 8 bases lay between the germline ends. The CDR3 spans 12 residues. The germline V gene encodes CDR1 SGHRS and CDR2 YFSETQ. CDR3 nucleotides: TGCGCCAGCAGCGCGGACTACTACGAGCAGTACTTC. This codes for CASSADYYEQYF.

J is TRBJ2-3 and V is TRBV19; D may be TRBD1 (6 bases). CDR1 is LNHDA and CDR2 is SQIVND in the germline V gene (reference sequence). Trimming pared 6 bases from V and 0 bases from J, leaving 13 bases between. This CDR3 is 15 amino acids long. DNA for the CDR3: TGTGCCAGTAGGGTAAGGGACATTAGCACAGATACGCAGTATTTT. Its protein is CASRVRDISTDTQYF.

This clone has a single count. The V call is TRBV5-1, the J call TRBJ2-7, with D maybe TRBD1 (6 bases). This CDR3 spans 14 amino acids. Trimming stripped 4 bases from V and 1 base from J, with 12 bases between. The germline V gene has CDR1 SGHRS and CDR2 YFSETQ. CDR3 protein: CASSIAGDSYEQYF. The CDR3 nucleotides read TGCGCCAGCAGCATAGCAGGGGATTCCTACGAGCAGTACTTC.

The chain uses TRBV7-9 and TRBJ1-1; TRBD1 might be the D (5 bases). The CDR3 extends over 13 amino acids. Germline V CDR1 and CDR2: SEHNR, FQNEAQ (reference sequence). V dropped 10 bases and J dropped 0 bases, with 12 bases sitting between them. The CDR3 loop is CATPGLLNTEAFF. The CDR3 DNA sequence: TGTGCCACCCCGGGACTTCTGAACACTGAAGCTTTCTTT.

This clone was seen just once. V gene TRBV30 combines with J gene TRBJ1-5; 7 bases are a match to TRBD1. This CDR3 has 13 amino acids. V shed 5 bases and J 5 bases; nucleotides not matched to a gene: 6. Germline values: CDR1 GTSNPN, CDR2 SVGIG (reference sequence). The CDR3 is CAWGQELYQPQHF. CDR3 DNA: TGTGCCTGGGGACAGGAGCTATATCAGCCCCAGCATTTT.

The V call is TRBV9, the J call TRBJ1-1, with 7 positions matching TRBD1. With V trimmed by 1 base and J by 2 bases, 5 bases remained unmatched. Germline values: CDR1 SGDLS, CDR2 YYNGEE. There are 15 residues in the CDR3. The CDR3 sequence: CASSVQGQLNTEAFF. The CDR3 coding sequence is TGTGCCAGCAGCGTACAGGGACAGTTAAACACTGAAGCTTTCTTT.

The chain combines TRBV27 with TRBJ2-7, with 7 bases fitting TRBD1. After removal of 4 bases from V and 3 bases from J, the junction contained 3 bases not matched to a gene. Germline loops: CDR1 MNHEY, CDR2 SMNVEV (reference sequence). The CDR3 has 13 amino acids. For the CDR3, the DNA is TGTGCCAGCAGTTATGCAGGGGGCTACGAGCAGTACTTC. Translated: CASSYAGGYEQYF.

V gene TRBV29-1 combines with J gene TRBJ2-2; 8 bases fit TRBD1. V lost 2 bases and J lost 5; bases outside the gene matches: 4. CDR3 size: 14 residues. Per the germline V gene, CDR1 is SQVTM and CDR2 is ANQGSEA. The CDR3 sequence: CSVEQGARTGELFF. The CDR3, as DNA: TGCAGCGTTGAACAGGGGGCCCGAACCGGGGAGCTGTTTTTT.

The V call is TRBV7-7, the J call TRBJ1-2, with D unresolved. Trimming removed 5 bases from V and 6 bases from J, with 16 bases in between. This CDR3 contains 14 residues. Germline lookup yields CDR1 SSHAT and CDR2 FNYEAQ (reference sequence). CDR3 DNA: TGTGCCAGCAGCCCGGTAGTGGTATCTGATGGCTACACCTTC. As protein: CASSPVVVSDGYTF.

The chain recombines TRBV19 with TRBJ1-3; no reliable D call. The CDR3 extends over 16 amino acids. The germline V gene has CDR1 LNHDA and CDR2 SQIVND (reference sequence). V lost 1 base and J lost 0, with 10 bases in between. CDR3 sequence reads: CASSIGGTYSGNTIYF. In DNA, the CDR3 is TGTGCCAGTAGTATAGGCGGCACCTACTCTGGAAACACCATATATTTT. The complete variable domain, with remaining parts taken from reference TRBV19 and TRBJ1-3, reads DGGITQSPKYLFRKEGQNVTLSCEQNLNHDAMYWYRQDPGQGLRLIYYSQIVNDFQKGDIAEGYSVSREKKESFPLTVTSAQKNPTAFYLCASSIGGTYSGNTIYFGEGSWLTVV.

The J gene is TRBJ1-2, the V gene TRBV2; no reliable D call. CDR1 is SNHLY, CDR2 FYNNEI, per germline. V lost 7 bases to trimming and J lost 0 bases, with 12 bases between them. The CDR3 runs to 14 residues. Here the CDR3 reads CASTDAGANYGYTF. CDR3 sequence (DNA): TGTGCCAGCACCGACGCGGGAGCTAACTATGGCTACACCTTC.

The chain employs TRBV4-1 and TRBJ1-2; 7 positions match TRBD1. CDR1 is MGHRA, CDR2 YSYEKL, per germline. Trimming removed 4 bases from V and 4 bases from J; junction bases left unmatched: 9. The CDR3 extends over 15 amino acids. CDR3 in amino acids: CASSRQTGAGYGYTF. DNA for the CDR3: TGCGCCAGCAGCCGCCAAACAGGGGCAGGCTATGGCTACACCTTC.

The chain uses TRBV2 and TRBJ1-2; D not certain. CDR3 length: 13 amino acids. V gave up 4 bases and J gave up 4 bases, with 10 bases separating them. The V gene's germline CDR1 is SNHLY and CDR2 FYNNEI. This chain's CDR3 is CASSVNSLYGYTF. CDR3 bases: TGTGCCAGCAGTGTAAACAGCCTCTATGGCTACACCTTC.